The TCR beta chain under discussion was sequenced for a study of cytotoxic CD8 clonotypes in ibrutinib-treated CLL. V was pared by 3 bases and J by 2 bases, with 10 bases of the junction left unmatched. Germline V gene lookup returns CDR1 SQVTM and CDR2 ANQGSEA. The CDR3 is 15 amino acids. T cells were sequenced at a targeted depth of 1 in 200,000 to 1 in 1 million. The protocol was immunoSEQ multiplex PCR, while the TCRdb copy is restricted to in-frame clones and leaves out a portion. The sample consists of 110,000 to 150,000 clones, about 76% of them appearing once. The source material was PBMCs, sampled after 24 months of ibrutinib treatment. This sequence was found in a human donor with chronic lymphocytic leukemia. V usage is TRBV29-1 and J usage is TRBJ2-7, with TRBD1 matching 7 bases. The CDR3 region has the DNA TGCAGCGTTGAGGGAGAAGGGGGCCCCCCCTACGAGCAGTACTTC. Its translation is CSVEGEGGPPYEQYF.